The rows below give T cell receptor beta chains drawn from one sample of a study of blood T cell repertoires in COVID-19. The protocol was immunoSEQ multiplex PCR, while the TCRdb copy is restricted to in-frame clones and leaves out a portion. The table lists 250,000 or so clones, about 90% of them singletons. The sequenced sample was PBMCs or T cells enriched from blood (not recorded which). The receptors were sampled from a man younger than 45 who had recovered from COVID-19. The CDR3 runs from the conserved cysteine through the conserved F or W. The D gene is left open where the match is weak. Size values are once, few and many counts, or a class for expanded clones, and some rows have none.

j_gene: TRBJ1-1; abundance: NA; d_gene: NA; v_gene: TRBV13; CDR3nt: TGTGCCAGCAGCTCCCTAGGGTGGGGGGGAGTGAACACTGAAGCTTTCTTT; CDR3aa: CASSSLGWGGVNTEAFF
j_gene: TRBJ2-7; abundance: NA; d_gene: NA; v_gene: TRBV28; CDR3nt: TGTGCCAGCAGTCCAAGCGACCCCTTAGGGGGGTACTTC; CDR3aa: CASSPSDPLGGYF
j_gene: TRBJ2-7; abundance: NA; d_gene: NA; v_gene: TRBV9; CDR3nt: TGTGCCAGCAGCCCCAATGGAAGGGGTTCCTACGAGCAGTACTTC; CDR3aa: CASSPNGRGSYEQYF
j_gene: TRBJ1-2; abundance: NA; d_gene: TRBD1; v_gene: TRBV18; CDR3nt: TGTGCCAGCTCACCGAGTTCGGGACAGGGGACATCCTATGGCTACACCTTC; CDR3aa: CASSPSSGQGTSYGYTF
j_gene: TRBJ2-5; abundance: NA; d_gene: TRBD1; v_gene: TRBV6-5; CDR3nt: TGTGCCAGCAGAGCTACAGGGGAGATGGAGACCCAGTACTTC; CDR3aa: CASRATGEMETQYF
j_gene: TRBJ2-2; abundance: few; d_gene: TRBD2; v_gene: TRBV7-2; CDR3nt: TGTGCCAGCAGCTTAATAGCGGGGGCGAACACCGGGGAGCTGTTTTTT; CDR3aa: CASSLIAGANTGELFF
j_gene: TRBJ1-2; abundance: NA; d_gene: NA; v_gene: TRBV12-3/TRBV12-4; CDR3nt: TGTGCCAGCAGCCGAACAGGGTACTATGGCTACACCTTC; CDR3aa: CASSRTGYYGYTF
j_gene: TRBJ2-7; abundance: NA; d_gene: TRBD2; v_gene: TRBV27; CDR3nt: TGTGCCAGCAGTCCCTACAGGGGACTGGGACTAGCGGGAGACGAGCAGTACTTC; CDR3aa: CASSPYRGLGLAGDEQYF
j_gene: TRBJ1-2; abundance: NA; d_gene: TRBD1; v_gene: TRBV2; CDR3nt: TGTGCCAGCAGTGGCCGGGACAGGGGGGCATTAGACTATGGCTACACCTTC; CDR3aa: CASSGRDRGALDYGYTF
j_gene: TRBJ2-5; abundance: NA; d_gene: TRBD2; v_gene: TRBV4-3; CDR3nt: TGCGCCAGCAGCCAAGACTGGACTAGTAGTCAGACCCAGTACTTC; CDR3aa: CASSQDWTSSQTQYF
j_gene: TRBJ2-7; abundance: few; d_gene: TRBD1; v_gene: TRBV7-9; CDR3nt: TGTGCCAGCAGCTTAGCGGGGGGACAGGGTAATCGGGAGCAGTACTTC; CDR3aa: CASSLAGGQGNREQYF
j_gene: TRBJ2-2; abundance: NA; d_gene: NA; v_gene: TRBV19; CDR3nt: TGTGCCTCCACCCCCGGGATTCTCGGGACCGGGGAGCTGTTTTTT; CDR3aa: CASTPGILGTGELFF
j_gene: TRBJ1-5; abundance: NA; d_gene: NA; v_gene: TRBV7-7; CDR3nt: TGTGCTAGCAGCTTTCCGAAACAGCATAGCAATCAGCCCCAGCATTTT; CDR3aa: CASSFPKQHSNQPQHF
j_gene: TRBJ1-1; abundance: NA; d_gene: NA; v_gene: TRBV7-9; CDR3nt: TGTGCCAGCAGCGGAGGCGGAGCTTTCTTT; CDR3aa: CASSGGGAFF
j_gene: TRBJ2-1; abundance: NA; d_gene: NA; v_gene: TRBV12-5; CDR3nt: TGTGCTAGTGGTTTCATCGGTAATGAGCAGTTCTTC; CDR3aa: CASGFIGNEQFF
j_gene: TRBJ1-5; abundance: NA; d_gene: NA; v_gene: TRBV19; CDR3nt: TGTGCCAGTAGTATACGTGCGGGAAATCAGCCCCAGCATTTT; CDR3aa: CASSIRAGNQPQHF
j_gene: TRBJ1-2; abundance: NA; d_gene: TRBD1; v_gene: TRBV14; CDR3nt: TGTGCCAGCAGCACAGGGGACAGCTATGGCTACACCTTC; CDR3aa: CASSTGDSYGYTF
j_gene: TRBJ1-1; abundance: once; d_gene: TRBD1; v_gene: TRBV28; CDR3nt: TGTGCCAGCAGTTTAGCAGACAGGGGCCCTACACGCTTT; CDR3aa: CASSLADRGPTRF
j_gene: TRBJ1-2; abundance: NA; d_gene: NA; v_gene: TRBV5-1; CDR3nt: TGCGCCAGCAGCTTGGCGACAGTATATGGCTACACCTTC; CDR3aa: CASSLATVYGYTF
j_gene: TRBJ1-2; abundance: NA; d_gene: TRBD1; v_gene: TRBV5-6; CDR3nt: TGTGCCAGCAGCTTGGCCGGGACAGGGGACTATGGCTACACCTTC; CDR3aa: CASSLAGTGDYGYTF
j_gene: TRBJ2-1; abundance: once; d_gene: TRBD2; v_gene: TRBV5-6; CDR3nt: TGTGCCAGCAGCTTTGGGACTAGCGGGGGGGCCTACAATGAGCAGTTCTTC; CDR3aa: CASSFGTSGGAYNEQFF
j_gene: TRBJ2-3; abundance: NA; d_gene: TRBD2; v_gene: TRBV10-1; CDR3nt: TGCGCCAGCAGTGAGAAGGCGGGAGGTGGAGATACGCAGTATTTT; CDR3aa: CASSEKAGGGDTQYF
j_gene: TRBJ2-5; abundance: NA; d_gene: TRBD2; v_gene: TRBV6-5; CDR3nt: TGTGCCAGCAGTTACAGCGGGGCCCTCCAAGAGACCCAGTACTTC; CDR3aa: CASSYSGALQETQYF
j_gene: TRBJ2-3; abundance: NA; d_gene: TRBD2; v_gene: TRBV29-1; CDR3nt: TGCAGCGCAGCGGGAGGAGTCCCAGATACGCAGTATTTT; CDR3aa: CSAAGGVPDTQYF
j_gene: TRBJ2-2; abundance: NA; d_gene: NA; v_gene: TRBV5-6; CDR3nt: TGTGCCAGCAGCTTGGCAGCGCGGTCGGGCACCGGGGAGCTGTTTTTT; CDR3aa: CASSLAARSGTGELFF
j_gene: TRBJ1-3; abundance: NA; d_gene: NA; v_gene: TRBV12-5; CDR3nt: TGTGCTAGTGGAGCTCTTGGCACCATATATTTT; CDR3aa: CASGALGTIYF
j_gene: TRBJ1-4; abundance: NA; d_gene: NA; v_gene: TRBV15; CDR3nt: TGTGCCACCAGCAGTCCTTCCCGGGGTGATACTAATGAAAAACTGTTTTTT; CDR3aa: CATSSPSRGDTNEKLFF